The 21 T cell receptor beta chains below come from one sample, sequenced in a study of beta chain features in type 1 diabetes. Study-wide results and caveats: Significant though moderate, a shortening of TCRB CDR3s appeared in all four CD4+ subsets of Type 1 diabetes patients.

TCRB transcripts that were expressed got sequenced, as all of the isolated RNA had been reverse transcribed. Repertoires were generated with immunoSEQ multiplex PCR, while TCRdb's copy carries only in-frame clones and drops some. This table has some 190,000 clones, approximately 8% appearing once. Antigen specificity for these receptors is unknown. Source material: central memory CD4+ T cells from blood. The receptor source for this set is a man younger than 35 with type 1 diabetes.

This clone has a handful of counts. The genes are TRBV13 and TRBJ2-7, with 7 bases that match TRBD1. From germline, CDR1 is PRHDT and CDR2 FYEKMQ (reference sequence). This CDR3 is built from 13 residues. With 2 bases clipped from V and 3 bases from J, the junction kept 1 base outside the gene matches. The CDR3 region is CASSLPGGYEQYF. The CDR3 nucleotides are TGTGCCAGCAGCTTACCAGGGGGCTACGAGCAGTACTTC. The full variable domain, its missing parts supplied by reference TRBV13 and TRBJ2-7, is AAGVIQSPRHLIKEKRETATLKCYPIPRHDTVYWYQQGPGQDPQFLISFYEKMQSDKGSIPDRFSAQQFSDYHSELNMSSLELGDSALYFCASSLPGGYEQYFGPGTRLTVT.

The genes are TRBV2 and TRBJ2-2; 8 bases agree with TRBD2. Per the germline V gene, CDR1 is SNHLY and CDR2 is FYNNEI. The CDR3 spans 13 residues. V was pared by 10 bases and J by 3 bases, with 4 bases of the junction left unmatched. CDR3 region: CATRGGYTGELFF. DNA for the CDR3: TGTGCCACCCGGGGGGGATACACCGGGGAGCTGTTTTTT. Looking up the rest from reference TRBV2 and TRBJ2-2 gives the full variable domain: EPEVTQTPSHQVTQMGQEVILRCVPISNHLYFYWYRQILGQKVEFLVSFYNNEISEKSEIFDDQFSVERPDGSNFTLKIRSTKLEDSAMYFCATRGGYTGELFFGEGSRLTVL.

This clone turned up a few times. The rearrangement joins TRBV27 to TRBJ1-2; D not certain. V shed 2 bases and J shed 2 bases, with 12 bases lying between them. Germline-derived CDR1 and CDR2 are MNHEY and SMNVEV (reference sequence). This CDR3 is built from 15 residues. The CDR3 loop is CASSLHRGSNYGYTF. In DNA form, the CDR3 reads TGTGCCAGCAGTTTACACCGCGGGAGCAACTATGGCTACACCTTC.

The chain is built from TRBV4-3 and TRBJ1-2; D not resolved. V was cut by 0 bases and J by 6 bases, with 14 bases left in between. The CDR3 loop spans 15 amino acids. CDR1 is LGHNA, CDR2 YSLEER, per germline. The CDR3 coding sequence is TGCGCCAGCAGCCAAGAGTTGGCAGTTTTCGATGGCTACACCTTC. Its translation is CASSQELAVFDGYTF.

This clone has a handful of counts. This rearrangement joins TRBV19 to TRBJ1-5; D is ambiguous. With 5 bases removed from V and 0 bases from J, the gap between germline ends came to 11 bases. Germline V CDR1 and CDR2: LNHDA, SQIVND (reference sequence). The CDR3 length is 15 residues. For the CDR3, the DNA is TGTGCCAGTAGTTCGAACAGCTTTAGCAATCAGCCCCAGCATTTT. It translates to CASSSNSFSNQPQHF.

The table lists this clone with a few counts. The chain joins TRBV11-2 to TRBJ2-3; TRBD2 might be the D (6 bases). The CDR3 contains 15 residues. V lost 2 bases, J lost 3 bases, and 12 bases lay in between. Germline CDR1 and CDR2: SGHAT and FQNNGV. CDR3 region: CASSLIGGKTDTQYF. The CDR3 DNA is TGTGCCAGCAGCTTAATCGGAGGGAAAACAGATACGCAGTATTTT.

A few counts support this clone. The V and J genes are TRBV28 and TRBJ1-4; D perhaps matches TRBD1 (6 bases). Trimming cost V 2 bases and J 8 bases, with 9 bases left between them. There are 13 residues in the CDR3. The germline V gene has CDR1 MDHEN and CDR2 SYDVKM. The CDR3 DNA is TGTGCCAGCAGTTTAACAGGGAGAGAAAAACTGTTTTTT. This encodes CASSLTGREKLFF.

This chain links TRBV28 with TRBJ2-3; TRBD2 matches 13 bases. V shed 6 bases and J 3 bases; nucleotides not matched to a gene: 6. Germline V gives CDR1 MDHEN, CDR2 SYDVKM. The CDR3 covers 16 residues. CDR3 in amino acids: CASRLGLAGETDTQYF. For the CDR3, the DNA is TGTGCCAGCAGGCTCGGACTAGCGGGAGAGACAGATACGCAGTATTTT.

This clone was observed a few times. The chain recombines TRBV5-4 with TRBJ2-7, with 10 bases fitting TRBD2. From germline, CDR1 is SGHNT and CDR2 YYREEE (reference sequence). The CDR3 runs 18 residues. V shed 0 bases, J shed 3 bases, and the junction held 12 bases outside the gene matches. The CDR3 DNA sequence: TGTGCCAGCAGCTTGGATCCCAGCGGGAGGGCAATTTACTACGAGCAGTACTTC. It specifies CASSLDPSGRAIYYEQYF.

The chain links TRBV13 to TRBJ2-7; unclear D gene. Per the germline V gene, CDR1 is PRHDT and CDR2 is FYEKMQ (reference sequence). This CDR3 has 15 amino acids. V lost 4 bases, J lost 3 bases, and 16 bases lay in between. CDR3 sequence reads: CASSSPNRGYYEQYF. The CDR3 region has the DNA TGTGCCAGCAGCTCCCCGAATCGCGGATACTACGAGCAGTACTTC.

The genes are TRBV2 and TRBJ2-3; D possibly corresponds to TRBD2 (5 bases). Trimming took 7 bases from V and 6 from J, leaving 8 bases between them. CDR1 is SNHLY and CDR2 is FYNNEI in the germline V gene. CDR3 size: 11 residues. In DNA form, the CDR3 reads TGTGCCAGCAAAGGGAGCGATACGCAGTATTTT. It specifies CASKGSDTQYF.

This clone was recorded at least ten times. The chain couples TRBV30 to TRBJ2-1; 9 bases are a match to TRBD2. After removal of 2 bases from V and 6 bases from J, the junction contained 11 bases not matched to a gene. The CDR3 covers 16 residues. Germline V CDR1 and CDR2: GTSNPN, SVGIG (reference sequence). The CDR3 DNA reads as TGTGCCTGGAGTTTTACCGGGACTAGCTTTCGCAATGAGCAGTTCTTC. It yields the protein CAWSFTGTSFRNEQFF.

This clone was observed a handful of times. This chain joins TRBV19 and TRBJ1-5; 9 nucleotides agree with TRBD1. CDR3 size: 17 residues. J gave up 1 base and V 4 bases, and 8 bases lay outside the gene matches. Germline V gives CDR1 LNHDA, CDR2 SQIVND (reference sequence). The CDR3 DNA reads as TGTGCCAGTAGTACTACTTGGGACAGGGTAAGCAATCAGCCCCAGCATTTT. Its translation: CASSTTWDRVSNQPQHF. The full variable domain, rest sourced from reference TRBV19 and TRBJ1-5, is DGGITQSPKYLFRKEGQNVTLSCEQNLNHDAMYWYRQDPGQGLRLIYYSQIVNDFQKGDIAEGYSVSREKKESFPLTVTSAQKNPTAFYLCASSTTWDRVSNQPQHFGDGTRLSIL.

This chain uses TRBV4-1 with TRBJ1-6; 8 bases are shared with TRBD1. Germline CDR1 reads MGHRA; CDR2 reads YSYEKL. J was trimmed by 7 bases and V by 2 bases; bases with no gene match: 4. The CDR3 runs 15 residues. CDR3 in DNA: TGCGCCAGCAGCCAAACTAGACAGGGGAATTCACCCCTCCACTTT. Protein product: CASSQTRQGNSPLHF.

This clone showed up just a few times. The J gene is TRBJ2-6, the V gene TRBV7-9, with 7 bases fitting TRBD1. The CDR3 sequence is 18 residues long. Trimming at V came to 4 bases and at J to 0 bases, leaving 9 bases not matched to a gene. Germline V CDR1 and CDR2: SEHNR, FQNEAQ (reference sequence). This chain's CDR3 is CASSSLRDRHSGANVLTF. CDR3 sequence (DNA): TGTGCCAGCAGCTCGCTCCGGGACAGACACTCTGGGGCCAACGTCCTGACTTTC. The variable domain in full, completed from reference TRBV7-9 and TRBJ2-6, reads DTGVSQNPRHKITKRGQNVTFRCDPISEHNRLYWYRQTLGQGPEFLTYFQNEAQLEKSRLLSDRFSAERPKGSFSTLEIQRTEQGDSAMYLCASSSLRDRHSGANVLTFGAGSRLTVL.

J is TRBJ1-4 and V is TRBV5-5, with a weak D call TRBD1 (5 bases). CDR3 length: 13 residues. Trimming removed 4 bases at V and 7 bases at J, with 11 bases between. Germline V gives CDR1 SGHKS, CDR2 YYEKEE (reference sequence). Here the CDR3 reads CASSPQGLEKLFF. Written as DNA, the CDR3 is TGTGCCAGCAGCCCCCAGGGTCTTGAAAAACTGTTTTTT. Full variable domain (outside the CDR3, taken from reference TRBV5-5 and TRBJ1-4): DAGVTQSPTHLIKTRGQQVTLRCSPISGHKSVSWYQQVLGQGPQFIFQYYEKEERGRGNFPDRFSARQFPNYSSELNVNALLLGDSALYLCASSPQGLEKLFFGSGTQLSVL.

About this clone itself: At one end the junction does not follow the germline gene, possibly because of a read error. The chain links TRBV30 to TRBJ2-2; D perhaps matches TRBD2 (6 bases). Germline CDR1 is GTSNPN and CDR2 is SVGIG (reference sequence). This CDR3 is built from 12 residues. The CDR3 protein is CAWSPQEGRALF. CDR3 nucleotides: TGTGCCTGGAGTCCACAGGAGGGTAGGGCCCTATTT.

This clone appeared a few times. V usage is TRBV28 and J usage is TRBJ2-7; 9 nucleotides line up with TRBD1. The germline V gene encodes CDR1 MDHEN and CDR2 SYDVKM. The CDR3 is 16 amino acids. V was pared by 7 bases and J by 2 bases, with 12 bases of the junction left unmatched. CDR3 nucleotides: TGTGCCAGCACCTTACAGGGGGCTGGTTTCCCCTACGAGCAGTACTTC. It yields the protein CASTLQGAGFPYEQYF.

The genes are TRBV7-2 and TRBJ2-7; 7 nucleotides match TRBD2. The CDR3 has 15 residues. The germline V gene has CDR1 SGHTA and CDR2 FQGNSA. The trim removed 5 bases at V and 3 bases at J, leaving 10 bases unmatched. CDR3 region: CASSISVGLGYEQYF. CDR3 DNA: TGTGCCAGCAGCATTAGCGTAGGACTAGGCTACGAGCAGTACTTC.

This clone was seen a handful of times. The chain uses TRBV9 and TRBJ1-1; no clear D. Germline CDR1 SGDLS, CDR2 YYNGEE. CDR3 length equals 14 residues. The ends were cut back, 5 bases at V and 1 base at J, with 12 bases in the middle. The CDR3 region has the DNA TGTGCCAGCAGTCCTCTGGGCGCGAACACTGAAGCTTTCTTT. Its translation is CASSPLGANTEAFF.

This chain uses TRBV6-5 with TRBJ1-5, with D hard to call. V was pared by 3 bases and J by 1 base, with 7 bases between. The CDR3 covers 14 residues. Looked up from germline, CDR1 is MNHEY and CDR2 is SVGAGI. CDR3 sequence: CASSYSGSNQPQHF. In DNA, the CDR3 is TGTGCCAGCAGTTATTCCGGGAGCAATCAGCCCCAGCATTTT.